This T cell receptor beta chain was identified during a study of technical replicates of blood from a few donors. TCRdb's table, derived via immunoSEQ multiplex PCR, lists solely in-frame clones and lacks some. Counted here are fewer than 85,000 clones, roughly 94% occurring once; the ten biggest clones make up over 0.2%. Trimming took 1 base from V and 2 from J, leaving 14 bases between them. CDR3 length: 16 amino acids. CDR1 and CDR2 (germline): MGHRA, YSYEKL. The chain joins TRBV4-1 to TRBJ2-5, with a possible D match to TRBD2 (5 bases). This TCR derives from a human donor in good health. The sequenced sample consisted of T cells isolated from PBMCs. The CDR3 DNA reads as TGCGCCAGCAGCCAAGTTTGGCTAGCTTCTCAAGAGACCCAGTACTTC. Translated, it gives CASSQVWLASQETQYF.